Sequencing of this T cell receptor (beta chain) was carried out in a study of shared clonotypes between healthy human individuals. Overall study context: Researchers drew samples from two women and a few men aged 18 to 49. The study's findings and limits: A reduction in generation probabilities was seen for non-shared clonotypes relative to those shared by all four donors.

Turning to this clone: Its antigen is as yet unknown.

Here immunoSEQ multiplex PCR was the method, and the copy in TCRdb shows in-frame clones only, minus some. The sample holds around 700,000 clones, roughly 70% seen once. Donors comprised healthy HIV-negative adults lacking recent acute infections or vaccinations. The CDR3 is made up of 13 amino acids. Trimming shortened V by 6 bases and J by 0 bases, and 8 bases separated the two germline ends. Germline-derived CDR1 and CDR2 are MGHDK and SYGVNS. The chain has TRBV25-1 and TRBJ1-1; the D is unclear. This sequence originates from a woman aged 25 to 45 in good health. Source material: memory CD4+ T cells sorted from blood. The subset: CD45RA-negative fraction. The CDR3 sequence is CASSRELNTEAFF. The CDR3, as DNA: TGTGCCAGCAGCCGGGAGCTGAACACTGAAGCTTTCTTT.